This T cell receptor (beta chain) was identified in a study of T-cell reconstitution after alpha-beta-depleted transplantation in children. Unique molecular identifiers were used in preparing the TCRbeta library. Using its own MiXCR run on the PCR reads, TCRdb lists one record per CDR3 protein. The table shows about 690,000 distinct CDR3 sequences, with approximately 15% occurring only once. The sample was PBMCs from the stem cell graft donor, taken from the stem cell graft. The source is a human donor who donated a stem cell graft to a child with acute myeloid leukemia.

CDR3 DNA: TGTGCCAGCAGCCTCGCCGGGACAGCTTACACCGGGGAGCTGTTTTTT. Translated: CASSLAGTAYTGELFF. This chain joins TRBV7-2 and TRBJ2-2; 7 bases map to TRBD1. Germline-derived CDR1 and CDR2 are SGHTA and FQGNSA. This CDR3 has 16 amino acids. Trimming took 5 bases from V and 3 from J; bases not matched to a gene: 9.